The 3 T cell receptor beta chains below were found in one sample sequenced in a study. TCRdb re-called the RT-PCR reads through MiXCR, storing one row per CDR3 protein. The table includes 550,000 to 750,000 distinct CDR3 sequences, over 12% detected once. Sequenced sample: memory CD4+ T cells from blood. The receptors shown here come from a female donor in good health, serving as a healthy control.

The chain links TRBV9 to TRBJ2-3; the D is unclear. Trimming took 7 bases from V and 3 from J, leaving 18 bases between them. This CDR3 has 15 residues. Germline V gives CDR1 SGDLS, CDR2 YYNGEE. The CDR3 DNA reads as TGTGCCAGCGGACGCTCGGCTGTTACGACAGATACGCAGTATTTT. Translating gives CASGRSAVTTDTQYF.

This clonotype was recorded many times. This chain links TRBV10-3 with TRBJ2-1; D call uncertain. The germline V gene has CDR1 ENHRY and CDR2 SYGVKD. V lost 3 bases, J lost 5 bases, and 20 bases lay in between. The CDR3 sequence is 17 residues long. The CDR3 DNA reads TGTGCCATCAGTGAAGCGAGGAAGGTGGCAGAACACAATGAGCAGTTCTTC. It yields the protein CAISEARKVAEHNEQFF.

In this sample, this clonotype turned up a few times. The chain carries TRBV7-2 and TRBJ2-5; D is tentatively TRBD1 or TRBD2 (5 bases each). The germline gives CDR1 SGHTA, CDR2 FQGNSA. The CDR3 contains 13 residues. V lost 7 bases, J lost 7 bases, and 16 bases lay in between. The CDR3 DNA is TGTGCCAGCACTCCTCCAGAGAGGGGGACCCAGTACTTC. Translated, it gives CASTPPERGTQYF.